The entry that follows covers one T cell receptor (beta chain) sequence. The source of the sample is a study of T-cell reconstitution after alpha-beta-depleted transplantation in children. Construction of the TCRbeta library involved unique molecular identifiers. TCRdb analysed the PCR reads with MiXCR anew, one entry per CDR3 protein. In the table there are hundreds of thousands of distinct CDR3 sequences, approximately 15% of which are singletons. The CDR3 has 17 residues. The germline V gene has CDR1 SGHRS and CDR2 YFSETQ. V dropped 0 bases and J dropped 5; count of bases not matched to a gene: 11.

Source: PBMCs from the stem cell graft donor, taken from the stem cell graft. The chain employs TRBV5-1 and TRBJ2-5; 9 nucleotides align to TRBD1. The sequence was collected from a human donor who donated a stem cell graft to a child with acute myeloid leukemia. The CDR3, as DNA: TGCGCCAGCAGCTTGGTTCCACAGGGGGCTGGGCGGGAGACCCAGTACTTC. Translating it yields CASSLVPQGAGRETQYF.